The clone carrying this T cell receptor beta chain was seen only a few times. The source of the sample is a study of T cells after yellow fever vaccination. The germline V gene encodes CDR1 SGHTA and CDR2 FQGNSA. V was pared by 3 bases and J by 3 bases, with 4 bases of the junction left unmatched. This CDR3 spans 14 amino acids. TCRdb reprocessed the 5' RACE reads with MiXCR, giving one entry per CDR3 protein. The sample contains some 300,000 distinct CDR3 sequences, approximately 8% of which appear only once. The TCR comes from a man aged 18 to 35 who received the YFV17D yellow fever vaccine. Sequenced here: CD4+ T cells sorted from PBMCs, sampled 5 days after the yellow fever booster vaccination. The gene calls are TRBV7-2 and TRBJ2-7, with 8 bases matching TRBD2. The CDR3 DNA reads TGTGCCAGCAGCTTCGGGGGGGCCAGCTACGAGCAGTACTTC. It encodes CASSFGGASYEQYF.